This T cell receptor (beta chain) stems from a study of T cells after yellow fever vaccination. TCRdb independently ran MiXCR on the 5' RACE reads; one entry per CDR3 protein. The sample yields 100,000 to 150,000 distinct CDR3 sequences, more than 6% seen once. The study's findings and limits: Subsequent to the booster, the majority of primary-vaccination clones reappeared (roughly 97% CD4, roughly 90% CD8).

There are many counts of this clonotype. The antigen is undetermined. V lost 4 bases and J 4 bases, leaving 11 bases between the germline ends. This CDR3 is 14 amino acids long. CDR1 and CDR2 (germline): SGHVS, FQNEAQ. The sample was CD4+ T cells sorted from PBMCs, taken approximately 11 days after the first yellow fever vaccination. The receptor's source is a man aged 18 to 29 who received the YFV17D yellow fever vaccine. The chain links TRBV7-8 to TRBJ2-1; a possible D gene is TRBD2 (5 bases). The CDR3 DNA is TGTGCCAGCAGCTCCACTAGGGTTTACAATGAGCAGTTCTTC. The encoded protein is CASSSTRVYNEQFF.